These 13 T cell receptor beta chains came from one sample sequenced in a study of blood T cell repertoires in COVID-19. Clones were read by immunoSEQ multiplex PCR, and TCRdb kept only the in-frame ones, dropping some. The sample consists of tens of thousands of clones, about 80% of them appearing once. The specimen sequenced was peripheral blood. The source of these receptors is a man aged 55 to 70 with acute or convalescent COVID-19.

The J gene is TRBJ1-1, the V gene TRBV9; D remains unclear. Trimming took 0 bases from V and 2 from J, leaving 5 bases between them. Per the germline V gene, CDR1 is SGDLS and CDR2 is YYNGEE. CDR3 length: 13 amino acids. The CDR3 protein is CASSVDSNTEAFF. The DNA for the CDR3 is TGTGCCAGCAGCGTAGACAGTAACACTGAAGCTTTCTTT.

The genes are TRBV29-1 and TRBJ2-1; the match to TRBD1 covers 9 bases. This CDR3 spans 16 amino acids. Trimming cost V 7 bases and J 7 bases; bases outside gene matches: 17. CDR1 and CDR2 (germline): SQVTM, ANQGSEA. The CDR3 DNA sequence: TGCAGCGCAGAAGGATACGGGACAGGGAGTATGAATGAGCAGTTCTTC. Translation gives CSAEGYGTGSMNEQFF.

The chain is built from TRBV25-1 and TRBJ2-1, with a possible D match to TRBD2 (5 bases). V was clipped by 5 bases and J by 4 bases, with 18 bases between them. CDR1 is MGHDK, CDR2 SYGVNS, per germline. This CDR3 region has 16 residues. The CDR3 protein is CASSSSGWERYNEQFF. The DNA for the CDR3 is TGTGCCAGCAGTTCCTCGGGGTGGGAGCGGTACAATGAGCAGTTCTTC.

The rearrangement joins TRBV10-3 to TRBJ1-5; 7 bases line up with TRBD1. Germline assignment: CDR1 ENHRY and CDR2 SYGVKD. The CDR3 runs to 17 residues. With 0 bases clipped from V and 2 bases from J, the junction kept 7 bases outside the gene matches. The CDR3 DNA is TGTGCCATCAGTGAGTCGGCAGGGGGAATAGGCAATCAGCCCCAGCATTTT. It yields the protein CAISESAGGIGNQPQHF.

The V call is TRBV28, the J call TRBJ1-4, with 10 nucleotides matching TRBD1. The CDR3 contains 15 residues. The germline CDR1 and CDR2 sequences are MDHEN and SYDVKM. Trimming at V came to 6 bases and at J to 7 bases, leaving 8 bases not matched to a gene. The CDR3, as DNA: TGTGCCAGCAGCCTCAGGACAGGGGGACTTGAAAAACTGTTTTTT. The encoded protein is CASSLRTGGLEKLFF. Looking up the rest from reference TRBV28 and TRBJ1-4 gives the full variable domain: DVKVTQSSRYLVKRTGEKVFLECVQDMDHENMFWYRQDPGLGLRLIYFSYDVKMKEKGDIPEGYSVSREKKERFSLILESASTNQTSMYLCASSLRTGGLEKLFFGSGTQLSVL.

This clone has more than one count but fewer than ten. CDR3 nucleotides: TGCGCCAGCAGCCAAGACGCCAGGGGGGATCAGCCCCAGCATTTT. Its translation is CASSQDARGDQPQHF. This chain joins TRBV4-1 and TRBJ1-5, with 7 bases lining up with TRBD1. Trimming took 0 bases from V and 5 from J; bases not matched to a gene: 4. Germline V gene sequence: CDR1 MGHRA, CDR2 YSYEKL. The CDR3 is made up of 15 amino acids.

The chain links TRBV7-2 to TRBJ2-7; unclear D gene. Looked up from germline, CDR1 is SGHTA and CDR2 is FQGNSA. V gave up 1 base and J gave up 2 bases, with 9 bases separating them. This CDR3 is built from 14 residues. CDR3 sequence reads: CASSLGLKTYEQYF. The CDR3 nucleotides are TGTGCCAGCAGCTTAGGACTGAAGACCTACGAGCAGTACTTC. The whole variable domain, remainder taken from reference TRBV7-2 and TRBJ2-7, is GAGVSQSPSNKVTEKGKDVELRCDPISGHTALYWYRQSLGQGLEFLIYFQGNSAPDKSGLPSDRFSAERTGGSVSTLTIQRTQQEDSAVYLCASSLGLKTYEQYFGPGTRLTVT.

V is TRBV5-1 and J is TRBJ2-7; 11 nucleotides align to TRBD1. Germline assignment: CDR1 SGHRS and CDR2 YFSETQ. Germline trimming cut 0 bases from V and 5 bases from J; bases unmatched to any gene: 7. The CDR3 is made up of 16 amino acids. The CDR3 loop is CASSLVGQGATNEQYF. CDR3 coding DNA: TGCGCCAGCAGCTTGGTCGGACAGGGGGCAACCAACGAGCAGTACTTC.

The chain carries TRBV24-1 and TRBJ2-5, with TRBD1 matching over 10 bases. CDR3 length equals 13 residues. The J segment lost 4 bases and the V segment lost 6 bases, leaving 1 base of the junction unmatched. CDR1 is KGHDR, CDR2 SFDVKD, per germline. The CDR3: CATSRTGGETQYF. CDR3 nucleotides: TGTGCCACCAGTAGGACAGGGGGAGAGACCCAGTACTTC.

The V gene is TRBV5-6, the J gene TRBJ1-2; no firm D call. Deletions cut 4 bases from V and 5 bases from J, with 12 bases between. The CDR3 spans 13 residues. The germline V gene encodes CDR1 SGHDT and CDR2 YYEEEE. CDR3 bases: TGTGCCAGCAGCAGGGCAAGAGGGTATGGCTACACCTTC. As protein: CASSRARGYGYTF.

DNA of the CDR3: TGTGCCAGCAGCTTTTACGACAGGCAGAACACTGAAGCTTTCTTT. It specifies CASSFYDRQNTEAFF. The chain recombines TRBV5-4 with TRBJ1-1; TRBD1 is a possible D gene (6 bases). This CDR3 spans 15 amino acids. Trimming removed 2 bases at V and 1 base at J, with 12 bases between. Germline CDR1 reads SGHNT; CDR2 reads YYREEE (reference sequence).

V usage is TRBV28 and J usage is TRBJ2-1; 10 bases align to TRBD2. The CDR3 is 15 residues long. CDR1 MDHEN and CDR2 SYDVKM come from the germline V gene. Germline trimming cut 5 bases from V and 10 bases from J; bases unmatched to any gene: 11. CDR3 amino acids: CASSPSLAGVGEQFF. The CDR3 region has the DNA TGTGCCAGCAGTCCCTCGCTAGCGGGAGTTGGCGAGCAGTTCTTC.

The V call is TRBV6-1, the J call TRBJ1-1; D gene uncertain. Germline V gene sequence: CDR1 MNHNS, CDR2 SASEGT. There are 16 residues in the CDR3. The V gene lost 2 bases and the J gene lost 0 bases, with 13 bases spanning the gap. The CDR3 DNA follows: TGTGCCAGCAGTGAATTCGGTGGCGGATTGAACACTGAAGCTTTCTTT. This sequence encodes CASSEFGGGLNTEAFF.